This T cell receptor beta chain was identified during a study of T-cell reconstitution after alpha-beta-depleted transplantation in children. Points from the study as a whole: Newly produced T cells mostly provided counts and TCRbeta diversity after one year, as hyperexpanded clones declined. High day-60 TCRbeta diversity in some patients came from surviving recipient T cells and thymic progenitors. Alpha-beta T cells present about two months after transplant were reported to originate from several hundred expanded graft clones.

This clonotype was seen more than once but under ten times. The antigen is not known. A junction boundary mismatches the germline segment, possibly from a read error. Unique molecular identifiers were incorporated during preparation of the TCRbeta library. Using its own MiXCR run on the PCR reads, TCRdb lists one record per CDR3 protein. The sample includes a few hundred thousand distinct CDR3 sequences, roughly 16% of them seen just once. The TCR originated in a boy in the first two years of life who had a stem cell transplant for Wiskott-Aldrich syndrome, so the T cells may come from the graft donor. The source was PBMCs, mostly from graft donor cells, collected 360 days after TCRalphabeta/CD19-depleted stem cell transplant.

The CDR3 nucleotides read TGTGCCAGCAGTTTAATGGCCAGCCTTCGCCTCTTC. Amino acid sequence: CASSLMASLRLF. The chain is built from TRBV12-3 or TRBV12-4 and TRBJ1-2; D gene unclear. The CDR3 sequence is 12 residues long.